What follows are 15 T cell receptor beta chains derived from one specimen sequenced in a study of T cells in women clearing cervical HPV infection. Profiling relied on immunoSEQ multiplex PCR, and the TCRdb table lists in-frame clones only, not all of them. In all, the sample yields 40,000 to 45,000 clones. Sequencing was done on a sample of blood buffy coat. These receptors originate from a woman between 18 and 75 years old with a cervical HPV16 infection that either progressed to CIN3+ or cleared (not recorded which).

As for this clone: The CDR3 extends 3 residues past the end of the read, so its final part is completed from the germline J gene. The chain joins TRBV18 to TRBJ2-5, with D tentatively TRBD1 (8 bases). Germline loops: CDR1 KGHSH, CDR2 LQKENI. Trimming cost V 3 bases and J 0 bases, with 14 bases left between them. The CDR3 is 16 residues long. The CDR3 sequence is CASSPTGGVYQETQYF. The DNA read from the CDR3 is TGTGCCAGCTCACCTACAGGGGGGGTCTACCAAGAGACC. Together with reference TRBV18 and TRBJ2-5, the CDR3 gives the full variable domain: NAGVMQNPRHLVRRRGQEARLRCSPMKGHSHVYWYRQLPEEGLKFMVYLQKENIIDESGMPKERFSAEFPKEGPSILRIQQVVRGDSAAYFCASSPTGGVYQETQYFGPGTRLLVL.

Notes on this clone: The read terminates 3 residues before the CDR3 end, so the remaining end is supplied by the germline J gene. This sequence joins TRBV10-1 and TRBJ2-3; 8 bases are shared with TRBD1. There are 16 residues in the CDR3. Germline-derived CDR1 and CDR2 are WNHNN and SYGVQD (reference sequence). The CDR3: CASSEALPGGQETQYF. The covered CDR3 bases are TGCGCCAGCAGTGAGGCGCTACCAGGGGGCCAAGAGACG.

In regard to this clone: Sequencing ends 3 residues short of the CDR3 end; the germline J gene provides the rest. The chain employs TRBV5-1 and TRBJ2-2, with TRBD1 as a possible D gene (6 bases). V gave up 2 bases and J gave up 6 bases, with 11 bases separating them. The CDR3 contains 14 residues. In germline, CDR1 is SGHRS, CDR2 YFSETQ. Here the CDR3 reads CASSLQGVAGELFF. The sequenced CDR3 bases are TGCGCCAGCAGCTTACAGGGAGTCGCCGGGGAG.

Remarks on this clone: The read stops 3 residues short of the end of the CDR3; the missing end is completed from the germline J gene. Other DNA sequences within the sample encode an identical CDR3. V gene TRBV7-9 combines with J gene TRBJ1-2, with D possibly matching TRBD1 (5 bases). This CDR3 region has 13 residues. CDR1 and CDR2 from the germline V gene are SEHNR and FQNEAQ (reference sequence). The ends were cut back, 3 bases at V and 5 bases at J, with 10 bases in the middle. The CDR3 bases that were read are TGTGCCAGCAGCTTGCGGGGGAATTATGGC. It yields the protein CASSLRGNYG. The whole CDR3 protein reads CASSLRGNYGYTF.

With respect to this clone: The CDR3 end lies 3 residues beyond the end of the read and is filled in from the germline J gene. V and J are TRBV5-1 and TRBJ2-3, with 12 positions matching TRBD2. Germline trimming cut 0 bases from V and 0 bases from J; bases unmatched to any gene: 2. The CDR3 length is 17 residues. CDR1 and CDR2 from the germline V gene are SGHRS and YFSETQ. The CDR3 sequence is CASSLEGTSGSTDTQYF. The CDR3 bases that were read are TGCGCCAGCAGCTTGGAAGGGACTAGCGGGAGCACAGATACG.

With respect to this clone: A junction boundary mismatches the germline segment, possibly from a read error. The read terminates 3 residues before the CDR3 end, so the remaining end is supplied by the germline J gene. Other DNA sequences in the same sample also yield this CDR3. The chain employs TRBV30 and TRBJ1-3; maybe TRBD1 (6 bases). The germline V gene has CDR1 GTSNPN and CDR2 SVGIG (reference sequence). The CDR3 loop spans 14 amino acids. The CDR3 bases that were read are TGTGCCTGGAGTCTCAGGGGAAGTGGAAACACG. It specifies CAWSLRGSGNT. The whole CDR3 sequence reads CAWSLRGSGNTIYF.

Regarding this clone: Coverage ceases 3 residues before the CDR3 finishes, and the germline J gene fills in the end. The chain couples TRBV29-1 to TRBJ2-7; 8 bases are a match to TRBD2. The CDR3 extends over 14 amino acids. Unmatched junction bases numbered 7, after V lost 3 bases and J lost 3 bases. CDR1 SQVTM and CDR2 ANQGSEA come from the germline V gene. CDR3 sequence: CSVERRGEVYEQYF. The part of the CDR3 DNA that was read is TGCAGCGTTGAGAGGCGGGGGGAAGTCTACGAG.

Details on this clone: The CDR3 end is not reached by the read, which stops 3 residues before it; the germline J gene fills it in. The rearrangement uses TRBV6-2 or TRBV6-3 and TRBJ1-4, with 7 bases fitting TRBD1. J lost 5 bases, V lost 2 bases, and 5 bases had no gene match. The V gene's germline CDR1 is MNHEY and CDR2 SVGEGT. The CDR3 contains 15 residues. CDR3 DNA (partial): TGTGCCAGCAGTTACCCAACAGGGGTAAATGAAAAA. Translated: CASSYPTGVNEK. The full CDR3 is CASSYPTGVNEKLFF.

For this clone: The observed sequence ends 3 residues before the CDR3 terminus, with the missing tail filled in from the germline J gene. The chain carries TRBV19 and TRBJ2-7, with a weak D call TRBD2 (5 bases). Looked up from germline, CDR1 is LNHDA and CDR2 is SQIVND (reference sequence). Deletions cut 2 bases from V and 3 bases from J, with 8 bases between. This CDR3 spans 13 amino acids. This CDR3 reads CASSIRGYYEQYF. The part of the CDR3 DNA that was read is TGTGCCAGTAGTATACGAGGGTACTACGAG.

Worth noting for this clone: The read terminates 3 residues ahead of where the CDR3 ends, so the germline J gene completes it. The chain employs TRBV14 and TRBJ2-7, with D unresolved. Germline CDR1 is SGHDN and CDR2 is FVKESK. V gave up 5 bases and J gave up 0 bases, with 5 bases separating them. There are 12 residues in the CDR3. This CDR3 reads CASSVGSYEQYF. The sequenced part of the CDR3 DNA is TGTGCCAGCAGCGTCGGCTCCTACGAG.

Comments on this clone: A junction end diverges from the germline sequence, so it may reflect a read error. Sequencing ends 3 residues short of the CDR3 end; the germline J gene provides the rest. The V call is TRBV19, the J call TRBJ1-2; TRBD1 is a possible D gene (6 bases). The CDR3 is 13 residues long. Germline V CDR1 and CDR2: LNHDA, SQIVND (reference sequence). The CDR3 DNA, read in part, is TGTGCCAGCAGTAAGGGGGAGGACTATGGC. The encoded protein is CASSKGEDYG. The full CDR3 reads CASSKGEDYGYTF.

The CDR3 region is CASSPTFDSRYGYTF. CDR3 DNA, as far as it was read: TGTGCCAGCAGCCCTACATTTGACAGTCGTTATGGC. The rearrangement links TRBV5-6 to TRBJ1-2, with D perhaps TRBD1 (5 bases). The read finishes 3 residues shy of the CDR3 end, and the germline J gene is used to complete it. CDR1 and CDR2 from the germline V gene are SGHDT and YYEEEE. V was trimmed by 4 bases and J by 5 bases, leaving 18 bases between them. The CDR3 length is 15 residues.

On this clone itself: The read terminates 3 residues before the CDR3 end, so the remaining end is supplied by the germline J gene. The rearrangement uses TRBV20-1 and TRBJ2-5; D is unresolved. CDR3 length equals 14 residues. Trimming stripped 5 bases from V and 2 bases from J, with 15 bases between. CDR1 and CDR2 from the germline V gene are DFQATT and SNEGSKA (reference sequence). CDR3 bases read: TGCAGTGCTTCCCCCCGGCGGAGACAAGAGACC. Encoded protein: CSASPRRRQET. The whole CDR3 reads CSASPRRRQETQYF.

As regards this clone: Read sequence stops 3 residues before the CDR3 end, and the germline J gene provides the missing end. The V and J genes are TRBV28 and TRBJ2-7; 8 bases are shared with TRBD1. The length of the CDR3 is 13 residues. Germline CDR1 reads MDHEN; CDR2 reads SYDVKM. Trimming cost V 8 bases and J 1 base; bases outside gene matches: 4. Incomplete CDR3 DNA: TGTGCCAGCGCCTGGACAGGGTCCTACGAG. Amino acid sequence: CASAWTGSYE. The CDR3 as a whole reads CASAWTGSYEQYF.

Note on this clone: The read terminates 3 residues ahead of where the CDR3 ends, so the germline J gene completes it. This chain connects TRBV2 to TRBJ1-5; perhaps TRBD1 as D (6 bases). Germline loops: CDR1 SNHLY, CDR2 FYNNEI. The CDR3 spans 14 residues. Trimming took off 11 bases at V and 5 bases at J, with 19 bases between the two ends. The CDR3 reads CAGIVDKGDQPQHF. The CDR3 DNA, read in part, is TGTGCCGGCATCGTGGACAAGGGGGATCAGCCC.